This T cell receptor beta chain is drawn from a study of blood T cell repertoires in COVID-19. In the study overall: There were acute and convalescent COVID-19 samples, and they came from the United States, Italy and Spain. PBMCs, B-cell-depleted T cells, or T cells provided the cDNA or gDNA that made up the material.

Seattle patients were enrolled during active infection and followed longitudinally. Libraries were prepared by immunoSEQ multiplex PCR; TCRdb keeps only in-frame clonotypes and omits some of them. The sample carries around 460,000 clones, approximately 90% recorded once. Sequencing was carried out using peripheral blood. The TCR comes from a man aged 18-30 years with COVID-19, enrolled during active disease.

The CDR3 nucleotides are TGTGCCACCAGCAGTGTCAGGGAAGGCGGGGAGCTGTTTTTT. Amino acids: CATSSVREGGELFF. The J gene is TRBJ2-2, the V gene TRBV15; tentatively, D is TRBD1 (5 bases). Between the trimmed V and J ends, which lost 3 bases and 7 bases, there was a span of 12 bases. The CDR3 loop spans 14 amino acids. The germline gives CDR1 LNHNV, CDR2 YYDKDF (reference sequence).